The 23 T cell receptor beta chains below were found in one sample sequenced in a study of T cell responses to AZD1222 COVID-19 vaccine. Using immunoSEQ multiplex PCR, the repertoire was profiled, and TCRdb retains in-frame clones only, with some absent. Here the sample spans 150,000 to 200,000 clones, 93% being singletons. The material was peripheral blood, obtained on day 0 of AZD1222 vaccination. The receptor source for this set is an adult in good health.

The gene calls are TRBV5-1 and TRBJ1-1; D remains unclear. Deletions cut 6 bases from V and 2 bases from J, with 8 bases between. This CDR3 region has 12 residues. Germline V lookup: CDR1 SGHRS, CDR2 YFSETQ. CDR3 sequence (DNA): TGCGCCAGCAAAGTCGGCAACACTGAAGCTTTCTTT. Translation: CASKVGNTEAFF.

The chain combines TRBV6-2 or TRBV6-3 with TRBJ2-2; D remains unclear. Germline V CDR1 and CDR2: MNHEY, SVGEGT. V was clipped by 6 bases and J by 1 base, with 9 bases between them. The CDR3 runs to 14 residues. The CDR3 loop reads CASSPPLNTGELFF. For the CDR3, the DNA is TGTGCCAGCAGCCCTCCCTTGAACACCGGGGAGCTGTTTTTT.

The chain recombines TRBV6-5 with TRBJ2-1; D may match TRBD1 or TRBD2 (5 bases each). This CDR3 has 13 amino acids. Per germline, CDR1 MNHEY and CDR2 SVGAGI. Trimming took 6 bases from V and 11 from J, leaving 17 bases between them. CDR3 nucleotides: TGTGCCAGCAGCGGGACCCAGATTACCCAGCAGTTCTTC. Translated, it gives CASSGTQITQQFF.

The chain employs TRBV10-3 and TRBJ1-1; D is ambiguous. Germline V gives CDR1 ENHRY, CDR2 SYGVKD. The CDR3 covers 13 residues. The V gene lost 6 bases and the J gene lost 6 bases, with 14 bases spanning the gap. CDR3 protein: CAISQDTGAEAFF. The CDR3 region has the DNA TGTGCCATCAGCCAAGACACCGGGGCTGAAGCTTTCTTT.

V and J are TRBV11-2 and TRBJ1-1, with D possibly matching TRBD1 (5 bases). V shed 3 bases and J shed 2 bases, with 7 bases lying between them. CDR1 is SGHAT, CDR2 FQNNGV, per germline. This CDR3 region has 13 residues. In DNA form, the CDR3 reads TGTGCCAGCAGCTTGACAGACAACACTGAAGCTTTCTTT. Translating gives CASSLTDNTEAFF.

The chain combines TRBV3-1 (or the pseudogene TRBV3-2) with TRBJ2-3, with TRBD2 matching 12 bases. Germline V gives CDR1 LGHDT, CDR2 YNNKEL (reference sequence). Germline trimming cut 7 bases from V and 6 bases from J; bases unmatched to any gene: 11. CDR3 length: 16 amino acids. In DNA, the CDR3 is TGTGCCAGCACCACTACTTGGACTAGCGGGGTTGATACGCAGTATTTT. Its protein is CASTTTWTSGVDTQYF.

V usage is TRBV5-1 and J usage is TRBJ1-1, with a possible D match to TRBD1 (5 bases). The CDR3 runs to 15 residues. Trimming left V 1 base short and J 4 bases short, with 14 bases between. Germline V gene lookup returns CDR1 SGHRS and CDR2 YFSETQ. CDR3 residues: CASSLLGVEGTEAFF. The DNA of the CDR3 is TGCGCCAGCAGCTTGTTGGGGGTGGAAGGCACTGAAGCTTTCTTT.

The chain recombines TRBV5-1 with TRBJ2-1; D assignment may be TRBD1 or TRBD2 (5 bases each). The CDR3 spans 14 residues. Trimming pared 2 bases from V and 8 bases from J, leaving 14 bases between. Per germline, CDR1 SGHRS and CDR2 YFSETQ. CDR3 in amino acids: CASSLRRGVHEQFF. The CDR3 nucleotides are TGCGCCAGCAGCTTAAGAAGAGGGGTCCATGAGCAGTTCTTC.

The chain employs TRBV25-1 and TRBJ2-7, with TRBD2 as a possible D gene (5 bases). Germline CDR1 MGHDK, CDR2 SYGVNS. Trimming cost V 7 bases and J 3 bases, with 16 bases left between them. This CDR3 is 14 amino acids long. The CDR3 nucleotides are TGTGCCAGCACTGGAGGTGGGTTCGACTACGAGCAGTACTTC. This gives the protein CASTGGGFDYEQYF.

The chain is built from TRBV12-5 and TRBJ2-3; tentatively, D is TRBD1 (6 bases). V was shortened by 1 base and J by 4 bases, with 15 bases between the two germline ends. Germline CDR1 reads LGHNT; CDR2 reads FRNRAP. The CDR3 spans 16 residues. Here the CDR3 reads CASGLEGVTFSDTQYF. CDR3 DNA sequence: TGTGCTAGTGGTTTGGAGGGGGTTACTTTTTCAGATACGCAGTATTTT.

CDR3 sequence reads: CATSAGTGVGYTF. In DNA form, the CDR3 reads TGTGCCACCTCGGCCGGGACAGGGGTCGGCTACACCTTC. The J gene is TRBJ1-2, the V gene TRBV2; 10 bases align to TRBD1. Per the germline V gene, CDR1 is SNHLY and CDR2 is FYNNEI. Losses at the gene ends were 10 bases for V and 8 bases for J; bases not matched to a gene: 10. The CDR3 contains 13 residues.

This clone was found once. The gene calls are TRBV7-8 and TRBJ1-2; TRBD1 matches at 9 bases. After removal of 9 bases from V and 8 bases from J, the junction contained 7 bases not matched to a gene. The CDR3 extends over 12 amino acids. The V gene's germline CDR1 is SGHVS and CDR2 FQNEAQ. DNA for the CDR3: TGTGCCAGTGGGACAGGGATAAGCGGCTACACCTTC. This codes for CASGTGISGYTF.

This sequence joins TRBV18 and TRBJ1-2; TRBD1 might be the D (5 bases). The length of the CDR3 is 14 residues. Germline loops: CDR1 KGHSH, CDR2 LQKENI. V was trimmed by 6 bases and J by 1 base, leaving 12 bases between them. The CDR3 region has the DNA TGTGCCAGCTCCCCGGGACGAAATAACTATGGCTACACCTTC. Its protein product is CASSPGRNNYGYTF. The entire variable domain, with the rest obtained from reference TRBV18 and TRBJ1-2, is as follows: NAGVMQNPRHLVRRRGQEARLRCSPMKGHSHVYWYRQLPEEGLKFMVYLQKENIIDESGMPKERFSAEFPKEGPSILRIQQVVRGDSAAYFCASSPGRNNYGYTFGSGTRLTVV.

This chain joins TRBV24-1 and TRBJ2-1, with 9 bases fitting TRBD2. Trimming cost V 3 bases and J 7 bases; bases outside gene matches: 6. This CDR3 contains 15 residues. In germline, CDR1 is KGHDR, CDR2 SFDVKD. The CDR3 here is CATSDAPSGVNEQFF. Written as DNA, the CDR3 is TGTGCCACCAGTGATGCTCCTAGCGGGGTTAATGAGCAGTTCTTC.

The chain combines TRBV5-1 with TRBJ1-1; D is undetermined. The CDR3 length is 12 residues. V lost 7 bases, J lost 0 bases, and 7 bases lay in between. Germline CDR1 and CDR2: SGHRS and YFSETQ. The CDR3 spells CASFGVNTEAFF. The CDR3 DNA sequence: TGCGCCAGCTTTGGGGTGAACACTGAAGCTTTCTTT.

The chain uses TRBV6-5 and TRBJ2-7; 7 nucleotides agree with TRBD1. The CDR3 consists of 15 residues. V trimming: 2 bases; J trimming: 2 bases; junction bases outside the gene matches: 6. Germline loops: CDR1 MNHEY, CDR2 SVGAGI. As DNA, the CDR3 is TGTGCCAGCAGTTACAGGGGGCAGGGAGCCTACGAGCAGTACTTC. This encodes CASSYRGQGAYEQYF.

The V call is TRBV2, the J call TRBJ1-2, with D unresolved. The V and J ends lost 2 bases and 5 bases respectively, with 12 bases between them. CDR1 is SNHLY, CDR2 FYNNEI, per germline. The CDR3 spans 14 residues. The CDR3 reads CASSELVEVYGYTF. In DNA form, the CDR3 reads TGTGCCAGCAGTGAATTGGTTGAGGTGTATGGCTACACCTTC.

The genes are TRBV7-2 and TRBJ2-2; 11 positions agree with TRBD2. From germline, CDR1 is SGHTA and CDR2 FQGNSA. This CDR3 region has 18 residues. V shed 0 bases, J shed 3 bases, and the junction held 6 bases outside the gene matches. The chain's CDR3 is CASSLATVAGGYTGELFF. The DNA of the CDR3 is TGTGCCAGCAGCTTAGCGACGGTAGCGGGAGGGTACACCGGGGAGCTGTTTTTT.

This clone was detected ten times or more. The chain combines TRBV13 with TRBJ2-2; weak D call: TRBD1 (6 bases). This CDR3 contains 16 residues. CDR1 is PRHDT and CDR2 is FYEKMQ in the germline V gene (reference sequence). Trimming left V 5 bases short and J 6 bases short, with 19 bases between. In DNA, the CDR3 is TGTGCCAGCAGCCGAGGTGCAGGGGATGGTCCCGGGGAGCTGTTTTTT. Translated: CASSRGAGDGPGELFF.

This clone has just one count. The chain couples TRBV23-1 to TRBJ2-7; tentative D call: TRBD1 (5 bases). TRBV23-1 is an open reading frame whose function is uncertain. V lost 7 bases to trimming and J lost 1 base, with 23 bases between them. This CDR3 comprises 17 residues. CDR3 residues: CASTDPSGHPFSYEQYF. CDR3 in DNA: TGCGCCAGCACCGACCCCTCAGGGCATCCGTTTTCCTACGAGCAGTACTTC.

The chain is built from TRBV3-1 (or the pseudogene TRBV3-2) and TRBJ1-5; no clear D gene. CDR3 length: 14 residues. Germline V CDR1 and CDR2: LGHDT, YNNKEL (reference sequence). The V end lost 1 base, the J end lost 3 bases, and 7 bases lay between the germline ends. CDR3 loop: CASSQGHTNQPQHF. DNA for the CDR3: TGTGCCAGCAGCCAAGGCCACACCAATCAGCCCCAGCATTTT.

The chain joins TRBV21-1 to TRBJ2-5. TRBV21-1 has pseudogene status. CDR3 length equals 18 residues. The CDR3 reads CASSKPPSPGRTQETQYF. CDR3 sequence (DNA): TGTGCCAGCAGCAAACCACCCTCTCCGGGACGGACACAAGAGACCCAGTACTTC.

The chain carries TRBV5-1 and TRBJ2-3; the D gene is possibly TRBD2 (6 bases). V was clipped by 4 bases and J by 2 bases, with 11 bases between them. The length of the CDR3 is 14 residues. Germline CDR1 reads SGHRS; CDR2 reads YFSETQ. The CDR3 DNA sequence: TGCGCCAGCAGCCCCGGGGGTTACACAGATACGCAGTATTTT. Translated: CASSPGGYTDTQYF.